Below are 31 T cell receptor beta chains sequenced from a single sample in a study of response to subunit inactivated influenza vaccine. TCRdb processed the RT-PCR reads anew with MiXCR; each CDR3 protein has one entry. Among 150,000 to 200,000 distinct CDR3 sequences listed, approximately 12% were seen once. These same data were also listed under a study on T cells expressing NK-cell markers. From that paper: Beta-chain TCR cDNA was generated via 5'RACE template switching with UMIs.

This sample comprised CD8+ T cells sorted from PBMCs, obtained 11 to 12 days after vaccination. These TCRs come from a man in his fifties or sixties who received an inactivated influenza vaccine.

This clonotype was picked up a small number of times. The chain carries TRBV7-8 and TRBJ2-7; 9 nucleotides align to TRBD2. Germline values: CDR1 SGHVS, CDR2 FQNEAQ. This CDR3 is 16 amino acids long. With 3 bases clipped from V and 4 bases from J, the junction kept 10 bases outside the gene matches. As DNA, the CDR3 is TGTGCCAGCAGCTTGGTTGGGGGCGGGGGGGCTTACGAGCAGTACTTC. It is translated as CASSLVGGGGAYEQYF.

This clonotype was seen more than once but under ten times. This rearrangement joins TRBV28 to TRBJ2-1; 11 bases fit TRBD2. CDR1 and CDR2 from the germline V gene are MDHEN and SYDVKM. The CDR3 sequence is 16 residues long. V lost 2 bases, J lost 8 bases, and 8 bases stayed unmatched. CDR3 amino acids: CASSLPGLAGGYEQFF. The CDR3 bases are TGTGCCAGCAGTTTACCTGGGCTAGCGGGAGGCTATGAGCAGTTCTTC. The variable domain in full, with the rest retrieved from reference TRBV28 and TRBJ2-1, is DVKVTQSSRYLVKRTGEKVFLECVQDMDHENMFWYRQDPGLGLRLIYFSYDVKMKEKGDIPEGYSVSREKKERFSLILESASTNQTSMYLCASSLPGLAGGYEQFFGPGTRLTVL.

CDR3 DNA: TGTGCCAGCAGCTCCGCGGGGGGGCGAGAAGAGACCCAGTACTTC. It encodes CASSSAGGREETQYF. The V call is TRBV7-9, the J call TRBJ2-5; 9 nucleotides match TRBD2. Germline V gives CDR1 SEHNR, CDR2 FQNEAQ (reference sequence). Trimming took 4 bases from V and 3 from J; bases not matched to a gene: 6. This CDR3 contains 15 residues.

The chain carries TRBV19 and TRBJ2-1; 9 nucleotides align to TRBD2. Germline V gene lookup returns CDR1 LNHDA and CDR2 SQIVND (reference sequence). This CDR3 comprises 15 residues. Trimming at V came to 1 base and at J to 8 bases, leaving 6 bases not matched to a gene. The CDR3 DNA is TGTGCCAGTAGTATAGGGGGTAGCGGGAGTTATGAGCAGTTCTTC. It translates to CASSIGGSGSYEQFF.

This clonotype appeared a few times. The chain employs TRBV7-6 and TRBJ1-1; D unclear. The CDR3 covers 15 residues. V lost 2 bases and J 4 bases, leaving 14 bases between the germline ends. Per germline, CDR1 SGHVS and CDR2 FNYEAQ. For the CDR3, the DNA is TGTGCCAGCAGCTTATGGGGAGTAGGGAGCACTGAAGCTTTCTTT. This encodes CASSLWGVGSTEAFF.

This clonotype was picked up a small number of times. The J gene is TRBJ2-5, the V gene TRBV11-2; D may be TRBD2 (5 bases). CDR1 is SGHAT and CDR2 is FQNNGV in the germline V gene. This CDR3 spans 15 amino acids. Trimming shortened V by 4 bases and J by 5 bases, and 17 bases separated the two germline ends. CDR3 sequence reads: CASSYTRGPQETQYF. In nucleotides, the CDR3 is TGTGCCAGCAGCTATACTAGAGGCCCTCAGGAGACCCAGTACTTC.

As to this clonotype: Germline is not matched at one junction end, which may reflect a read error. CDR3 residues: CASRQERGKLNTEAFF. The CDR3 DNA sequence: TGTGCCAGCAGGCAAGAACGGGGGAAACTGAACACTGAAGCTTTCTTT. This chain joins TRBV4-2 and TRBJ1-1; a possible D gene is TRBD1 (5 bases). CDR3 length: 16 residues. Germline V gene sequence: CDR1 LGHNA, CDR2 YNFKEQ.

This clonotype was picked up many times. This chain connects TRBV9 to TRBJ2-7; D is tentatively TRBD1 or TRBD2 (5 bases each). This CDR3 is built from 13 residues. V lost 0 bases and J lost 5, with 9 bases in between. CDR1 is SGDLS, CDR2 YYNGEE, per germline. This CDR3 is CASSVGMGDEQYF. Written as DNA, the CDR3 is TGTGCCAGCAGCGTAGGTATGGGGGACGAGCAGTACTTC.

In its sample, this clonotype was seen a few times. This chain joins TRBV6-6 and TRBJ2-1, with 9 nucleotides matching TRBD2. The junction had 10 bases not matched to a gene; V was cut back by 4 bases and J by 15 bases. The CDR3 is 13 residues long. Germline V CDR1 and CDR2: MNHNY, SVGAGI (reference sequence). CDR3 in DNA: TGTGCCAGCAGTTTGGGACTAGCAACGCAATCGTTCTTC. It is translated as CASSLGLATQSFF.

The chain uses TRBV20-1 and TRBJ2-7; 11 bases are a match to TRBD1. V dropped 0 bases and J dropped 3; count of bases not matched to a gene: 1. The CDR3 covers 14 residues. Germline values: CDR1 DFQATT, CDR2 SNEGSKA (reference sequence). This CDR3 reads CSAREGQGGYEQYF. DNA for the CDR3: TGCAGTGCTAGAGAGGGACAGGGGGGCTACGAGCAGTACTTC.

The J gene is TRBJ2-1, the V gene TRBV11-1, with 11 nucleotides matching TRBD2. Germline V gene lookup returns CDR1 SGHAT and CDR2 FQDESV (reference sequence). The CDR3 runs 18 residues. J gave up 1 base and V 4 bases, and 9 bases lay outside the gene matches. CDR3 sequence: CASSYSGTSGRSYNEQFF. Written as DNA, the CDR3 is TGTGCCAGCAGCTATTCCGGGACTAGCGGACGATCCTACAATGAGCAGTTCTTC.

V usage is TRBV4-1 and J usage is TRBJ1-1, with D perhaps matching TRBD1 (5 bases). The CDR3 covers 13 residues. Germline CDR1 reads MGHRA; CDR2 reads YSYEKL. The ends were cut back, 0 bases at V and 10 bases at J, with 12 bases in the middle. CDR3 sequence reads: CASSQEEGGTAFF. The DNA for the CDR3 is TGCGCCAGCAGCCAAGAGGAGGGAGGGACAGCTTTCTTT.

This clonotype was picked up a small number of times. The chain recombines TRBV11-2 with TRBJ2-7; 7 positions agree with TRBD1. This CDR3 has 15 amino acids. Germline trimming cut 5 bases from V and 1 base from J; bases unmatched to any gene: 8. CDR1 SGHAT and CDR2 FQNNGV come from the germline V gene. CDR3: CASSPRDSRSYEQYF. The CDR3 DNA reads TGTGCCAGCAGCCCCCGGGACAGTAGATCCTACGAGCAGTACTTC.

This clonotype came up a few times. The rearrangement joins TRBV7-9 to TRBJ1-2; D perhaps matches TRBD1 (6 bases). The CDR3 loop spans 13 amino acids. V was trimmed by 5 bases and J by 6 bases, leaving 13 bases between them. The V gene's germline CDR1 is SEHNR and CDR2 FQNEAQ (reference sequence). CDR3 DNA: TGTGCCAGCAGCGAAAGGGGGACCCATGGCTACACCTTC. Amino acids: CASSERGTHGYTF.

This clonotype has just a few counts. J is TRBJ1-2 and V is TRBV7-9, with 7 bases fitting TRBD1. V shed 0 bases and J 8 bases; nucleotides not matched to a gene: 6. The CDR3 extends over 14 amino acids. Looked up from germline, CDR1 is SEHNR and CDR2 is FQNEAQ (reference sequence). CDR3 amino acids: CASSLALNRGGYTF. CDR3 in DNA: TGTGCCAGCAGCTTAGCCCTGAACAGGGGCGGCTACACCTTC.

The gene calls are TRBV12-3 or TRBV12-4 and TRBJ2-1, with TRBD1 identical over 9 bases. The length of the CDR3 is 15 residues. The ends lost 7 bases at V and 4 bases at J; junction bases unmatched: 8. This CDR3 is CASTTGTGSYNEQFF. The CDR3 coding sequence is TGTGCCAGCACTACCGGGACAGGGTCTTACAATGAGCAGTTCTTC.

This chain uses TRBV6-2 or TRBV6-3 with TRBJ2-2, with D possibly matching TRBD2 (6 bases). This CDR3 has 14 amino acids. Trimming removed 5 bases at V and 7 bases at J, with 14 bases between. In germline, CDR1 is MNHEY, CDR2 SVGEGT. The DNA of the CDR3 is TGTGCCAGCAGTAAAAGGAGGGAACACGGGGAGCTGTTTTTT. It translates to CASSKRREHGELFF.

This clonotype has just a few counts. The chain employs TRBV13 and TRBJ1-2, with D perhaps matching TRBD1 (6 bases). Germline V gene data show CDR1 as PRHDT and CDR2 as FYEKMQ (reference sequence). V lost 4 bases and J lost 7, with 13 bases in between. The CDR3 loop spans 13 amino acids. CDR3 coding DNA: TGTGCCAGCAGCTCAGGGACAACCCCTGGCTACACCTTC. Translating it yields CASSSGTTPGYTF.

Many counts were recorded for this clonotype. The chain recombines TRBV4-2 with TRBJ1-2, with a tentative D call TRBD1 (6 bases). V lost 6 bases, J lost 4 bases, and 24 bases lay in between. Germline V CDR1 and CDR2: LGHNA, YNFKEQ. The CDR3 runs 17 residues. The CDR3 is CASSPIAGGAKSYGYTF. CDR3 nucleotide sequence: TGTGCCAGCAGTCCAATCGCCGGGGGCGCGAAGAGCTATGGCTACACCTTC.

V usage is TRBV29-1 and J usage is TRBJ2-1, with TRBD1 identical over 8 bases. J gave up 0 bases and V 4 bases, and 2 bases lay outside the gene matches. This CDR3 is built from 14 residues. Germline values: CDR1 SQVTM, CDR2 ANQGSEA. Here the CDR3 reads CSVGQGSSYNEQFF. In nucleotides, the CDR3 is TGCAGCGTTGGACAGGGGAGCTCCTACAATGAGCAGTTCTTC.

The J gene is TRBJ1-1, the V gene TRBV5-1, with D uncertain. The CDR3 sequence is 12 residues long. V was trimmed by 3 bases and J by 7 bases, leaving 10 bases between them. Germline CDR1 and CDR2: SGHRS and YFSETQ. CDR3 DNA sequence: TGCGCCAGCAGCTCCAATCGGGTTGAAGCTTTCTTT. This sequence encodes CASSSNRVEAFF. The full variable domain, completed using reference TRBV5-1 and TRBJ1-1, is KAGVTQTPRYLIKTRGQQVTLSCSPISGHRSVSWYQQTPGQGLQFLFEYFSETQRNKGNFPGRFSGRQFSNSRSEMNVSTLELGDSALYLCASSSNRVEAFFGQGTRLTVV.

This clonotype has ten or more counts. The chain is built from TRBV27 and TRBJ2-1; D tentatively reads TRBD1 or TRBD2 (6 bases each). The V end lost 6 bases, the J end lost 7 bases, and 7 bases lay between the germline ends. The germline V gene encodes CDR1 MNHEY and CDR2 SMNVEV (reference sequence). The CDR3 spans 11 residues. CDR3 sequence reads: CASRGGNEQFF. Written as DNA, the CDR3 is TGTGCCAGCAGAGGGGGGAATGAGCAGTTCTTC.

The chain couples TRBV25-1 to TRBJ2-2; perhaps TRBD2 as D (5 bases). The length of the CDR3 is 13 residues. Germline CDR1 reads MGHDK; CDR2 reads SYGVNS. The V and J ends lost 1 base and 7 bases respectively, with 7 bases between them. The CDR3 region is CASSESGIGELFF. The DNA of the CDR3 is TGTGCCAGCAGTGAATCGGGGATCGGGGAGCTGTTTTTT.

The rearrangement links TRBV29-1 to TRBJ2-7; 7 bases map to TRBD2. The V and J ends lost 3 bases and 9 bases, in that order; junction bases with no gene match: 5. The CDR3 extends over 11 amino acids. Germline loops: CDR1 SQVTM, CDR2 ANQGSEA. CDR3 nucleotides: TGCAGCGTTGAGGGGAGGGAAGGGCAGTACTTC. It translates to CSVEGREGQYF.

This clonotype has just a few counts. The rearrangement joins TRBV14 to TRBJ2-5; D unclear. The CDR3 is made up of 14 amino acids. Germline CDR1 reads SGHDN; CDR2 reads FVKESK. V lost 0 bases and J 5 bases, leaving 10 bases between the germline ends. The CDR3 sequence is CASSQETERETQYF. In nucleotides, the CDR3 is TGTGCCAGCAGCCAAGAGACCGAGAGGGAGACCCAGTACTTC.

The chain joins TRBV24-1 to TRBJ2-3, with 10 nucleotides matching TRBD2. With 4 bases clipped from V and 2 bases from J, the junction kept 8 bases outside the gene matches. This CDR3 is 17 amino acids long. In germline, CDR1 is KGHDR, CDR2 SFDVKD. The CDR3 reads CATSERGAGGPTDTQYF. CDR3 nucleotides: TGTGCCACCAGTGAGAGGGGAGCGGGAGGGCCCACAGATACGCAGTATTTT.

The chain carries TRBV2 and TRBJ2-7, with TRBD2 identical over 9 bases. Germline V gene data show CDR1 as SNHLY and CDR2 as FYNNEI. This CDR3 is 17 amino acids long. Trimming cost V 3 bases and J 0 bases; bases outside gene matches: 9. This chain's CDR3 is CASSDLSGGPSSYEQYF. The CDR3 DNA reads as TGTGCCAGCAGTGATCTTAGCGGGGGCCCTAGCTCCTACGAGCAGTACTTC.

This clonotype was found a few times. The V gene is TRBV28, the J gene TRBJ1-5; 9 bases are a match to TRBD1. Trimming cost V 8 bases and J 5 bases; bases outside gene matches: 10. This CDR3 contains 15 residues. The germline gives CDR1 MDHEN, CDR2 SYDVKM. The CDR3 sequence is CASGLDRGAYQPQHF. The DNA for the CDR3 is TGTGCCAGCGGGCTAGACAGGGGGGCATATCAGCCCCAGCATTTT.

The rearrangement joins TRBV19 to TRBJ2-1; D is uncertain. Germline V gene sequence: CDR1 LNHDA, CDR2 SQIVND (reference sequence). V gave up 3 bases and J gave up 8 bases, with 14 bases separating them. The CDR3 loop spans 14 amino acids. The DNA for the CDR3 is TGTGCCAGTAGTATGGAAAGGGTTTTGGATGAGCAGTTCTTC. Protein sequence: CASSMERVLDEQFF.

The chain recombines TRBV7-8 with TRBJ1-1, with 7 bases aligning to TRBD1. With V trimmed by 2 bases and J by 4 bases, 1 base remained unmatched. The CDR3 sequence is 13 residues long. The V gene's germline CDR1 is SGHVS and CDR2 FQNEAQ. DNA for the CDR3: TGTGCCAGCAGCTTAAGGGACAGCACTGAAGCTTTCTTT. Encoded protein: CASSLRDSTEAFF.

This chain joins TRBV4-3 and TRBJ2-1, with 7 bases lining up with TRBD1. The trim removed 3 bases at V and 8 bases at J, leaving 7 bases unmatched. The V gene's germline CDR1 is LGHNA and CDR2 YSLEER. The CDR3 extends over 14 amino acids. CDR3 residues: CASSHDRDSYEQFF. In DNA, the CDR3 is TGCGCCAGCAGCCACGACCGGGACAGCTATGAGCAGTTCTTC.